The 19 T cell receptor beta chains in this list originate from one sample, sequenced in a study of T cell changes during pregnancy in multiple sclerosis. The method was immunoSEQ multiplex PCR; TCRdb's version includes in-frame clones alone and lacks a portion of them. This repertoire shows 15,000 to 20,000 clones, roughly 90% found once; its top ten account for about 5.9%. Sequenced here: CD8+ T cells from peripheral blood mononuclear cells, sampled in the third trimester of pregnancy. The receptors shown here come from a female donor in good health, enrolled as a control in a pregnancy study.

This clone was detected once. The chain carries TRBV19 and TRBJ1-1; D is possibly TRBD1 (6 bases). The V gene's germline CDR1 is LNHDA and CDR2 SQIVND (reference sequence). The CDR3 consists of 14 residues. The ends were cut back, 2 bases at V and 5 bases at J, with 12 bases in the middle. The CDR3 region is CASSISGRGTEAFF. The CDR3 region has the DNA TGTGCCAGTAGTATATCGGGCAGGGGAACTGAAGCTTTCTTT.

V is TRBV15 and J is TRBJ2-2; TRBD1 matches at 7 bases. From germline, CDR1 is LNHNV and CDR2 YYDKDF (reference sequence). J lost 5 bases, V lost 5 bases, and 8 bases had no gene match. The CDR3 consists of 15 residues. CDR3 coding DNA: TGTGCCACCAGCTTAGAGGGGGCGCGGACCGGGGAGCTGTTTTTT. Translation gives CATSLEGARTGELFF.

The chain joins TRBV9 to TRBJ2-3, with TRBD2 matching over 12 bases. After removal of 2 bases from V and 6 bases from J, the junction contained 7 bases not matched to a gene. CDR3 length: 16 residues. The germline CDR1 and CDR2 sequences are SGDLS and YYNGEE. The CDR3 nucleotides read TGTGCCAGCAGCGTCCCGACTAGCGGGGGAGTGGATACGCAGTATTTT. Translation gives CASSVPTSGGVDTQYF. Full variable domain (outside the CDR3, taken from reference TRBV9 and TRBJ2-3): DSGVTQTPKHLITATGQRVTLRCSPRSGDLSVYWYQQSLDQGLQFLIQYYNGEERAKGNILERFSAQQFPDLHSELNLSSLELGDSALYFCASSVPTSGGVDTQYFGPGTRLTVL.

This sequence joins TRBV7-9 and TRBJ1-4, with 7 nucleotides matching TRBD1. J gave up 0 bases and V 4 bases, and 5 bases lay outside the gene matches. Germline CDR1 is SEHNR and CDR2 is FQNEAQ (reference sequence). CDR3 length equals 16 residues. For the CDR3, the DNA is TGTGCCAGCAGCTCAAACAGGGGTTCAACTAATGAAAAACTGTTTTTT. Its protein is CASSSNRGSTNEKLFF.

V gene TRBV11-2 combines with J gene TRBJ2-1, with 9 bases fitting TRBD2. Per germline, CDR1 SGHAT and CDR2 FQNNGV. V lost 1 base, J lost 7 bases, and 14 bases stayed unmatched. CDR3 length: 18 amino acids. In DNA form, the CDR3 reads TGTGCCAGCAGCTTAGCCGCCGGGACTAGCCCGAAAGCTAATGAGCAGTTCTTC. Translating it yields CASSLAAGTSPKANEQFF.

The chain uses TRBV10-2 and TRBJ1-1; D is uncertain. V lost 8 bases to trimming and J lost 4 bases, with 14 bases between them. Germline values: CDR1 WSHSY, CDR2 SAAADI. The CDR3 is made up of 13 amino acids. CDR3 DNA sequence: TGCGCCAGCTCTTTTGACTACGGCACTGAAGCTTTCTTT. Protein sequence: CASSFDYGTEAFF.

The V gene is TRBV4-3, the J gene TRBJ2-5; the match to TRBD1 covers 7 bases. The CDR3 totals 15 residues. V shed 4 bases and J 4 bases; nucleotides not matched to a gene: 9. Germline V gene sequence: CDR1 LGHNA, CDR2 YSLEER. Here the CDR3 reads CASSLRQGVRETQYF. As DNA, the CDR3 is TGCGCCAGCAGCCTCCGACAGGGAGTGCGAGAGACCCAGTACTTC.

The chain has TRBV27 and TRBJ1-3; maybe TRBD1 (5 bases). V lost 4 bases to trimming and J lost 3 bases, with 10 bases between them. Germline V gene lookup returns CDR1 MNHEY and CDR2 SMNVEV (reference sequence). This CDR3 contains 14 residues. The CDR3 protein is CASSSRQHGNTIYF. The CDR3, as DNA: TGTGCCAGCAGTTCCCGACAGCATGGAAACACCATATATTTT.

The rearrangement joins TRBV6-1 to TRBJ1-2; D is perhaps TRBD1 (5 bases). V lost 1 base and J lost 4, with 10 bases in between. CDR3 length: 14 residues. From germline, CDR1 is MNHNS and CDR2 SASEGT. CDR3 loop: CASSEGAGGYGYTF. DNA for the CDR3: TGTGCCAGCAGTGAAGGGGCGGGGGGCTATGGCTACACCTTC.

This chain joins TRBV9 and TRBJ2-1; the match to TRBD2 covers 9 bases. CDR1 is SGDLS, CDR2 YYNGEE, per germline. CDR3 length: 15 residues. Trimming took 1 base from V and 5 from J; bases not matched to a gene: 4. In DNA form, the CDR3 reads TGTGCCAGCAGCGTACGGGCGGGGGGGAACAATGAGCAGTTCTTC. Translated, it gives CASSVRAGGNNEQFF. Full variable domain (missing parts from reference TRBV9 and TRBJ2-1): DSGVTQTPKHLITATGQRVTLRCSPRSGDLSVYWYQQSLDQGLQFLIQYYNGEERAKGNILERFSAQQFPDLHSELNLSSLELGDSALYFCASSVRAGGNNEQFFGPGTRLTVL.

This clone counts as large. The V and J genes are TRBV2 and TRBJ1-4; possible D gene TRBD1, 5 bases. Germline assignment: CDR1 SNHLY and CDR2 FYNNEI. V lost 6 bases to trimming and J lost 0 bases, with 14 bases between them. CDR3 length: 16 amino acids. CDR3: CASSADRYSTNEKLFF. In DNA form, the CDR3 reads TGTGCCAGCAGCGCTGACAGATATTCAACTAATGAAAAACTGTTTTTT.

The rearrangement joins TRBV6-6 to TRBJ1-4; D perhaps matches TRBD1 (5 bases). In germline, CDR1 is MNHNY, CDR2 SVGAGI (reference sequence). V lost 4 bases and J 6 bases, leaving 15 bases between the germline ends. The CDR3 has 15 residues. The CDR3 bases are TGTGCCAGCAGTTTCCCCGGGGGAATTGATGAAAAACTGTTTTTT. Its protein is CASSFPGGIDEKLFF.

The rearrangement links TRBV5-8 to TRBJ1-1; a weak D match, TRBD1 (5 bases). Per germline, CDR1 SGHTS and CDR2 YDEGEE. Trimming stripped 4 bases from V and 1 base from J, with 8 bases between. The CDR3 loop spans 13 amino acids. CDR3 sequence: CASSITGNTEAFF. The DNA of the CDR3 is TGTGCCAGCAGCATAACAGGGAACACTGAAGCTTTCTTT.

The chain has TRBV30 and TRBJ1-1, with D uncertain. The CDR3 is 13 amino acids. With 2 bases removed from V and 4 bases from J, the gap between germline ends came to 11 bases. The V gene's germline CDR1 is GTSNPN and CDR2 SVGIG (reference sequence). CDR3 sequence reads: CAWSYQASTEAFF. The CDR3 DNA sequence: TGTGCCTGGAGTTATCAGGCGAGCACTGAAGCTTTCTTT.

The J gene is TRBJ2-7, the V gene TRBV7-9, with TRBD1 matching over 8 bases. The CDR3 spans 13 residues. V was pared by 4 bases and J by 5 bases, with 4 bases of the junction left unmatched. The germline CDR1 and CDR2 sequences are SEHNR and FQNEAQ (reference sequence). The CDR3, as DNA: TGTGCCAGCAGCTCTATGGACAGGGACGAGCAGTACTTC. Translating it yields CASSSMDRDEQYF. Complete variable domain (other parts from reference TRBV7-9 and TRBJ2-7): DTGVSQNPRHKITKRGQNVTFRCDPISEHNRLYWYRQTLGQGPEFLTYFQNEAQLEKSRLLSDRFSAERPKGSFSTLEIQRTEQGDSAMYLCASSSMDRDEQYFGPGTRLTVT.

The gene calls are TRBV6-5 and TRBJ2-7; no reliable D call. Trimming cost V 0 bases and J 3 bases, with 9 bases left between them. The CDR3 is 14 residues long. Germline V CDR1 and CDR2: MNHEY, SVGAGI. The CDR3 loop reads CASSYSAGNYEQYF. CDR3 bases: TGTGCCAGCAGTTACTCGGCAGGTAACTACGAGCAGTACTTC.

The gene calls are TRBV7-9 and TRBJ2-7, with 10 bases that match TRBD1. The CDR3 loop spans 14 amino acids. The V segment lost 5 bases and the J segment 7 bases; nucleotides outside the gene matches: 8. Germline loops: CDR1 SEHNR, CDR2 FQNEAQ (reference sequence). The CDR3 DNA is TGTGCCAGCAGCCCCGGGACAGGGGTCGGGGAGCAGTACTTC. Amino acid sequence: CASSPGTGVGEQYF.

By proportion, this clone is medium-sized. The rearrangement uses TRBV9 and TRBJ1-5; tentatively, D is TRBD1 (6 bases). Trimming shortened V by 3 bases and J by 4 bases, and 14 bases separated the two germline ends. There are 15 residues in the CDR3. The germline V gene encodes CDR1 SGDLS and CDR2 YYNGEE. CDR3 DNA: TGTGCCAGCAGCGATCGGGACATTATAAATCAGCCCCAGCATTTT. This translates into CASSDRDIINQPQHF. The full variable domain, in which reference TRBV9 and TRBJ1-5 provide the parts outside the CDR3, is DSGVTQTPKHLITATGQRVTLRCSPRSGDLSVYWYQQSLDQGLQFLIQYYNGEERAKGNILERFSAQQFPDLHSELNLSSLELGDSALYFCASSDRDIINQPQHFGDGTRLSIL.

The chain has TRBV19 and TRBJ1-5; TRBD1 matches 8 bases. After removal of 6 bases from V and 1 base from J, the junction contained 8 bases not matched to a gene. Germline V gives CDR1 LNHDA, CDR2 SQIVND (reference sequence). The CDR3 is 16 residues long. The CDR3 region has the DNA TGTGCCAGTAGGGAAGCAGGGGGCGCGAGCAATCAGCCCCAGCATTTT. It codes for CASREAGGASNQPQHF.